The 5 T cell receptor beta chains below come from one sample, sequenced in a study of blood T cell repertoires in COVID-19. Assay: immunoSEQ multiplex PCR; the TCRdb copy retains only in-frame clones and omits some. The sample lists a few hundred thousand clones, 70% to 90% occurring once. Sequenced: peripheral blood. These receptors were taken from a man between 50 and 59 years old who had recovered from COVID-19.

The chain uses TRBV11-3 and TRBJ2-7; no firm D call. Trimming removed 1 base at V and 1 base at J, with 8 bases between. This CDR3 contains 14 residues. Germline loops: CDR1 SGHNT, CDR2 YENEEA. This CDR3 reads CASSLGSGSYEQYF. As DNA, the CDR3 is TGTGCCAGCAGCTTAGGTTCCGGGTCCTACGAGCAGTACTTC.

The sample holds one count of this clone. CDR3 residues: CASSFHSGNQPQHF. In nucleotides, the CDR3 is TGTGCCAGCAGCTTTCATTCGGGAAATCAGCCCCAGCATTTT. The rearrangement uses TRBV11-3 and TRBJ1-5; D ambiguous. The germline V gene encodes CDR1 SGHNT and CDR2 YENEEA. CDR3 length: 14 residues. V shed 3 bases and J shed 4 bases, with 10 bases lying between them.

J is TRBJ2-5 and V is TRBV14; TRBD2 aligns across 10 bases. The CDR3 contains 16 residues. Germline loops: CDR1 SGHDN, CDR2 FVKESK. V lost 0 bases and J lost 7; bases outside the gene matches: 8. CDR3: CASSQDLAGVKGTQYF. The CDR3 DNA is TGTGCCAGCAGCCAAGATCTAGCGGGAGTAAAGGGGACCCAGTACTTC.

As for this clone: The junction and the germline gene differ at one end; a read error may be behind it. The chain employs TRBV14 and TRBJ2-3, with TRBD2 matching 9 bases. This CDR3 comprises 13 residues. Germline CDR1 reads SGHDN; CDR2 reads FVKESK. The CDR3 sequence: CASSQDLLAGSHF. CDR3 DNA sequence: TGTGCCAGCAGCCAAGATCTCCTAGCGGGGTCCCATTTT.

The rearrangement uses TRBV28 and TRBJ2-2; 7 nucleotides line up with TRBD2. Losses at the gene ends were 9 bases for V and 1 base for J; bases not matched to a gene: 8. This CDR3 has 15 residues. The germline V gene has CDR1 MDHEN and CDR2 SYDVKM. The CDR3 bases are TGTGCCAGTCGCGGGGGTAGCGGGAACACCGGGGAGCTGTTTTTT. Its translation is CASRGGSGNTGELFF.